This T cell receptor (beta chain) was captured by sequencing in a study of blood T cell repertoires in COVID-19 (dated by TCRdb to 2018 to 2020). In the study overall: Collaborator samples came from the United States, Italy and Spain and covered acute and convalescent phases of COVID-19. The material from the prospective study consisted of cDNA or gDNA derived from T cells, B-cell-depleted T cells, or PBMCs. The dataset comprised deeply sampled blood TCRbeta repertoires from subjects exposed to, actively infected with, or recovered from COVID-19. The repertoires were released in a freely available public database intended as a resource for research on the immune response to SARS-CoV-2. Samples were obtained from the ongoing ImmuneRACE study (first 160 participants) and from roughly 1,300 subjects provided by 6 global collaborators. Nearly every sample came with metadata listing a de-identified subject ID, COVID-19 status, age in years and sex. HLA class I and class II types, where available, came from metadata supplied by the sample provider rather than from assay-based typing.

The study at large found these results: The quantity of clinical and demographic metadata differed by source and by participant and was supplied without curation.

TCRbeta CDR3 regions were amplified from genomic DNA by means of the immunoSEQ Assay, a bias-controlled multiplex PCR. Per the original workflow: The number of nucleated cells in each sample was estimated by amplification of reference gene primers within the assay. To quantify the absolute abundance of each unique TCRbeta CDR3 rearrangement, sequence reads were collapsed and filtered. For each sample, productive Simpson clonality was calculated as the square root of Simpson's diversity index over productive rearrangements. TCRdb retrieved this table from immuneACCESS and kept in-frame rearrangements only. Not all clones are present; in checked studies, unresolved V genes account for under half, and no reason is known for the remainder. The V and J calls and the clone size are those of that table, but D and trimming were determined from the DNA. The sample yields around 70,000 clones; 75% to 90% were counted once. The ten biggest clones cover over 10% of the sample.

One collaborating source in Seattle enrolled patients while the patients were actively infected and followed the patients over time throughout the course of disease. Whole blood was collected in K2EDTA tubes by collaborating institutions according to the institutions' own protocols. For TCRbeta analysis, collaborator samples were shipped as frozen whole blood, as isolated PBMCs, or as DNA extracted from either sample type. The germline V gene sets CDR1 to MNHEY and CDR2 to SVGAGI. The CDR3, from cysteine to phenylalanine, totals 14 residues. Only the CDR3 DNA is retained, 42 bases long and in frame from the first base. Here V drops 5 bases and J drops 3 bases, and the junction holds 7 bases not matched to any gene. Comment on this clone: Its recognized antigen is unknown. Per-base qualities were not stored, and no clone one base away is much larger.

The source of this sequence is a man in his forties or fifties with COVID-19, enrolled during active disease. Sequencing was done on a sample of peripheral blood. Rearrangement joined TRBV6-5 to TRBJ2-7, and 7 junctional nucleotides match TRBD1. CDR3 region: CASSPGTAVYEQYF. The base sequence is TGTGCCAGCAGTCCCGGGACAGCTGTCTACGAGCAGTACTTC.